This TCR beta chain was recovered during a study of patients and donors after allogeneic stem cell transplantation. Using its own MiXCR run on the RT-PCR reads, TCRdb lists one record per CDR3 protein. The sample records tens of thousands of distinct CDR3 sequences, around 5% being singletons. V lost 4 bases to trimming and J lost 4 bases; unmatched junction nucleotides: 7. The CDR3 contains 14 residues. Germline V gives CDR1 DFQATT, CDR2 SNEGSKA (reference sequence). The chain combines TRBV20-1 with TRBJ1-3; 7 bases are shared with TRBD1. Material: blood, either unsorted or a sorted T cell fraction (not recorded which). The TCR sequence derives from a human donor who was either an allogeneic HSCT recipient or a stem cell or donor lymphocyte infusion donor (not recorded which). It is not recorded whose cells these are; they may come from a transplant donor. CDR3 loop: CSAIDRDKGNTIYF. For the CDR3, the DNA is TGCAGTGCTATAGACAGGGATAAGGGAAACACCATATATTTT.